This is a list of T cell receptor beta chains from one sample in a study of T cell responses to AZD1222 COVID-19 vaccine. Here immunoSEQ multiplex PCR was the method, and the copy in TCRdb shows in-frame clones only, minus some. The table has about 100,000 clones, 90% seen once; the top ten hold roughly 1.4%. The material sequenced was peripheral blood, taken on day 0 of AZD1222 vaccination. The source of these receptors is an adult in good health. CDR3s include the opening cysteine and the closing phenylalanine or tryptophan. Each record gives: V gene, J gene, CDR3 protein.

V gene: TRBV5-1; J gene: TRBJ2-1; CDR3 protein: CASSLGQHNEQFF
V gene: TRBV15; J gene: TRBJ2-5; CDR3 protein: CATSRFPGERETQYF
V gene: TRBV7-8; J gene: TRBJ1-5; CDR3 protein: CASSLVHDRTYSNQPQHF
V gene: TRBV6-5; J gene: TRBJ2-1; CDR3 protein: CASTRTGYNEQFF
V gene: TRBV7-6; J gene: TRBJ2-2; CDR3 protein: CASSLGTANTGELFF
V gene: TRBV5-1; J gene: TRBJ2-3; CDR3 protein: CASSLFETGGSDTQYF
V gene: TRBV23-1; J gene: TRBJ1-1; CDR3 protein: CASRRKGHIAFF
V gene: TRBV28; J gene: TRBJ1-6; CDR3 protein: CAIKVGRSPLHF
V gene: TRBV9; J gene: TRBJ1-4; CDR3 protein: CASSVGAGTPNEKLFF
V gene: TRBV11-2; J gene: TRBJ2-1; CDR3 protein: CASSVTSGGYNEQFF
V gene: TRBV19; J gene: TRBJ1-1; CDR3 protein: CASSIQGEGTEAFF
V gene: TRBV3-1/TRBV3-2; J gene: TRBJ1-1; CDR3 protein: CASSQIGSLEAFF
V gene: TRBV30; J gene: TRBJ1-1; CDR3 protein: CAWGNTNTEAFF
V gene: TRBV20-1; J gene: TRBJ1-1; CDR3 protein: CSARAVTEAFF
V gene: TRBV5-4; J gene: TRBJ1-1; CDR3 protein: CASSPRMGTGNTEAFF
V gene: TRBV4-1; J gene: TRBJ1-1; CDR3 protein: CASQQALTDNTEAFF
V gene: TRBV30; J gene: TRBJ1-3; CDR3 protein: CAWSLAASLRNTIYF